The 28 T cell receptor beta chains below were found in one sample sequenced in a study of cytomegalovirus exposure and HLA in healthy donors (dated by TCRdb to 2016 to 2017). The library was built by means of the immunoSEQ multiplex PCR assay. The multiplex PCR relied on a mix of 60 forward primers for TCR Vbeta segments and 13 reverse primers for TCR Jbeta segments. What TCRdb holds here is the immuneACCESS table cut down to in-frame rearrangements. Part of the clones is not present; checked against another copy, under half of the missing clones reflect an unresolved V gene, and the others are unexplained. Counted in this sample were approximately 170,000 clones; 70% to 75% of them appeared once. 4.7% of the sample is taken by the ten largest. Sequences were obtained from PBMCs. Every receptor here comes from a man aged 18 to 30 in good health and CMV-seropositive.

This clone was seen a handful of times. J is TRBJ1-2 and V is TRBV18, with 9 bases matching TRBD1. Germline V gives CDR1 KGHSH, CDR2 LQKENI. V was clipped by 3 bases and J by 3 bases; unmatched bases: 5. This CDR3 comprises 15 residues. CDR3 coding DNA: TGTGCCAGCTCACCGGACAGGGGAGCGGACTATGGCTACACCTTC. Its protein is CASSPDRGADYGYTF.

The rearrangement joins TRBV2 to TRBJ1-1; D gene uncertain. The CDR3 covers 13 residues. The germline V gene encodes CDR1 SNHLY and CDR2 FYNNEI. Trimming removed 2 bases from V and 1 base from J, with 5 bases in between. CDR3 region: CASSETGNTEAFF. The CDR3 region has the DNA TGTGCCAGCAGTGAAACGGGGAACACTGAAGCTTTCTTT.

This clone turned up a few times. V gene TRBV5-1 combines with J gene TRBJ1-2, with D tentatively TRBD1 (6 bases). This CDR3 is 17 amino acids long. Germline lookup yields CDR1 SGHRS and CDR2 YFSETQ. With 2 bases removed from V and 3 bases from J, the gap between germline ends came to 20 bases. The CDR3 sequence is CASSFEGLNRVDYGYTF. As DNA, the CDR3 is TGCGCCAGCAGCTTTGAGGGTTTAAACAGGGTCGACTATGGCTACACCTTC.

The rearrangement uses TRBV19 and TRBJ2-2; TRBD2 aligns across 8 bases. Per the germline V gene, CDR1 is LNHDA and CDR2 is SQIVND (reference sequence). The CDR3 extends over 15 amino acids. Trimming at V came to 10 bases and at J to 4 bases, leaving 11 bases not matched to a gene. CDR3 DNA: TGTGCCACCCTGCTCGGGAGGGCAAGCACCGGGGAGCTGTTTTTT. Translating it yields CATLLGRASTGELFF.

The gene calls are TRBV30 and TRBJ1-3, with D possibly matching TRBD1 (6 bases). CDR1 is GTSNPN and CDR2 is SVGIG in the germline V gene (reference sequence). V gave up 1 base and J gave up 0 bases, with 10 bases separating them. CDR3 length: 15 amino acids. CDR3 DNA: TGTGCCTGGAGTGGGGGGCAGTCCTCTGGAAACACCATATATTTT. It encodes CAWSGGQSSGNTIYF.

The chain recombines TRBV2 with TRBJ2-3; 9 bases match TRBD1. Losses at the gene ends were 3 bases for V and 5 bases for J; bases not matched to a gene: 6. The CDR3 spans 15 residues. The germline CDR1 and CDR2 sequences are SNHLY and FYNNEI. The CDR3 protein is CASSDGTGRLDTQYF. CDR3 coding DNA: TGTGCCAGCAGTGATGGGACAGGGAGATTAGATACGCAGTATTTT. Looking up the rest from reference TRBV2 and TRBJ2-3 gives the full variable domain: EPEVTQTPSHQVTQMGQEVILRCVPISNHLYFYWYRQILGQKVEFLVSFYNNEISEKSEIFDDQFSVERPDGSNFTLKIRSTKLEDSAMYFCASSDGTGRLDTQYFGPGTRLTVL.

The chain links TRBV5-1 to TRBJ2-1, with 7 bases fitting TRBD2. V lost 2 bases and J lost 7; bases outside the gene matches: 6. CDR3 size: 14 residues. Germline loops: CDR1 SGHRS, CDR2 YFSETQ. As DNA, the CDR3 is TGCGCCAGCAGCTTAGGCGGGAGTCCTAATGAGCAGTTCTTC. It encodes CASSLGGSPNEQFF.

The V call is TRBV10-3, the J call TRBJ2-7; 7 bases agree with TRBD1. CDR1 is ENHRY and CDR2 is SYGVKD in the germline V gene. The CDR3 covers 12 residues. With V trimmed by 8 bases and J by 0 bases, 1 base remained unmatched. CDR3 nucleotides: TGTGCCATCGGGACAGACTCCTACGAGCAGTACGTC. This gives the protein CAIGTDSYEQYV.

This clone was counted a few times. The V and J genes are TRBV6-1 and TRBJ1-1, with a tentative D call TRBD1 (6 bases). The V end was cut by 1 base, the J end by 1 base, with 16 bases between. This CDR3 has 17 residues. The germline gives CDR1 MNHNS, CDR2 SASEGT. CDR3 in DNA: TGTGCCAGCAGTGAAGTCGCCTGGGGGCGAGGGAACACTGAAGCTTTCTTT. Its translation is CASSEVAWGRGNTEAFF.

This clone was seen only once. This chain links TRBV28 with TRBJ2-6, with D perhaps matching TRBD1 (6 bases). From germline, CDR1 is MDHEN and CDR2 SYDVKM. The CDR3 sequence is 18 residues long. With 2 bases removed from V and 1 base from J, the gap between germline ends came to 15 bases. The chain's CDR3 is CASSLNRVVSSGANVLTF. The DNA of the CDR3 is TGTGCCAGCAGTTTAAACAGGGTTGTAAGTTCTGGGGCCAACGTCCTGACTTTC.

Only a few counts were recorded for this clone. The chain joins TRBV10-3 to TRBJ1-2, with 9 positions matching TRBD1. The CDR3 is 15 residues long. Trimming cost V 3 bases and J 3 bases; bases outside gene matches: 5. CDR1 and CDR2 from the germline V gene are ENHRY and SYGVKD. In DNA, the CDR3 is TGTGCCATCAGTGACCAACAGGGGGCCCACTATGGCTACACCTTC. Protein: CAISDQQGAHYGYTF.

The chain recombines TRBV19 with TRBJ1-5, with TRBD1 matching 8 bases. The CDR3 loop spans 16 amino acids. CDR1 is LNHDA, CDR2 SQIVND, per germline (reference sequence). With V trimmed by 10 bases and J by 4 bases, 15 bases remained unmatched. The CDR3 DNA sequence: TGTGCCACCAAGGGCGGGGCAGGGGGCTTTAATCAGCCCCAGCATTTT. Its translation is CATKGGAGGFNQPQHF. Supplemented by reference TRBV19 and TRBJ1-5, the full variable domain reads DGGITQSPKYLFRKEGQNVTLSCEQNLNHDAMYWYRQDPGQGLRLIYYSQIVNDFQKGDIAEGYSVSREKKESFPLTVTSAQKNPTAFYLCATKGGAGGFNQPQHFGDGTRLSIL.

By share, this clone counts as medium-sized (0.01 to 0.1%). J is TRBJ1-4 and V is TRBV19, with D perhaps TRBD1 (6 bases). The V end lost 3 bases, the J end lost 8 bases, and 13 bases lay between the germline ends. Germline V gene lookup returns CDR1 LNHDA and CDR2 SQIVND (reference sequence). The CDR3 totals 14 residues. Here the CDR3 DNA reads TGTGCCAGTAGTATTCGGGGGGCAGGGGAAAAACTGTTTTTT. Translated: CASSIRGAGEKLFF.

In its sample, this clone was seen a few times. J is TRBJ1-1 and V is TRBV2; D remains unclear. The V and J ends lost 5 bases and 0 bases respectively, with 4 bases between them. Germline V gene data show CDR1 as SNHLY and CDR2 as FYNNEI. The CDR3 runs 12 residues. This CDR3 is CASSPMNTEAFF. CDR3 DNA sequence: TGTGCCAGCAGTCCCATGAACACTGAAGCTTTCTTT.

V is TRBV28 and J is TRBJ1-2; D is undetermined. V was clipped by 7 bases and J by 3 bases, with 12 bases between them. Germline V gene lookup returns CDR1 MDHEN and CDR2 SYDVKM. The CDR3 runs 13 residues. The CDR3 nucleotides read TGTGCCAGCACCAAGGCCGGGGACTATGGCTACACCTTC. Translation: CASTKAGDYGYTF.

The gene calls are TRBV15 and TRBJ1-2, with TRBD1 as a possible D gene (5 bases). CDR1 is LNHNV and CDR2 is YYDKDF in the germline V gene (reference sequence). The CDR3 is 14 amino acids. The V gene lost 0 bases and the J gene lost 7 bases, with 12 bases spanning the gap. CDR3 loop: CATSREVQGGGYTF. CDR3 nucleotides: TGTGCCACCAGCAGAGAGGTGCAGGGCGGTGGCTACACCTTC.

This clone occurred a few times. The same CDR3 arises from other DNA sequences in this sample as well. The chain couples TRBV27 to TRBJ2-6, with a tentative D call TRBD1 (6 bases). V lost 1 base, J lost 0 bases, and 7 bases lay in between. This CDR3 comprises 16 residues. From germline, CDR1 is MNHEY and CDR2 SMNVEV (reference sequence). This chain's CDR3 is CASSLLGGSGANVLTF. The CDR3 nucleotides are TGTGCCAGCAGTTTATTAGGGGGCTCTGGGGCCAACGTCCTGACTTTC. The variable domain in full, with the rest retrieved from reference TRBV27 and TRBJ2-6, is EAQVTQNPRYLITVTGKKLTVTCSQNMNHEYMSWYRQDPGLGLRQIYYSMNVEVTDKGDVPEGYKVSRKEKRNFPLILESPSPNQTSLYFCASSLLGGSGANVLTFGAGSRLTVL.

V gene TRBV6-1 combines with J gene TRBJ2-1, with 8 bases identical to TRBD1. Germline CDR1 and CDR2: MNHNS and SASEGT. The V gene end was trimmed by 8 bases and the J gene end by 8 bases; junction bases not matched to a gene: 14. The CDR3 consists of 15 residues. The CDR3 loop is CASAPTGVQGYEQFF. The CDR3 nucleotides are TGTGCCAGCGCGCCGACAGGGGTTCAGGGGTATGAGCAGTTCTTC.

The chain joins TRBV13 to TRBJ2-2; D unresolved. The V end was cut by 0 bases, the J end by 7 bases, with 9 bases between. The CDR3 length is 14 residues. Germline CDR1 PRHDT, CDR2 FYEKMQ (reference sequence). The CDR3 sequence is CASSLGPEIGELFF. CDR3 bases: TGTGCCAGCAGCTTAGGACCAGAAATCGGGGAGCTGTTTTTT.

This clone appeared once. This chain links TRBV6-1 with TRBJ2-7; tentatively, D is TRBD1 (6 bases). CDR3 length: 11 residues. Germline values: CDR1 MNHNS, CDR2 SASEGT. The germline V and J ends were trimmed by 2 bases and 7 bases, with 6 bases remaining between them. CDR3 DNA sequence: TGTGCCAGCAGTGAACAGGGGGAGCAGTACGTC. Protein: CASSEQGEQYV.

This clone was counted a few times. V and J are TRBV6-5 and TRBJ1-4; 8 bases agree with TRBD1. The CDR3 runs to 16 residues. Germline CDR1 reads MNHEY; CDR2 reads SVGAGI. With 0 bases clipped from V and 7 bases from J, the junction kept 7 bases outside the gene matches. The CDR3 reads CASSYSRTGRIEKLFF. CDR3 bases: TGTGCCAGCAGTTACTCGCGGACAGGGCGGATTGAAAAACTGTTTTTT.

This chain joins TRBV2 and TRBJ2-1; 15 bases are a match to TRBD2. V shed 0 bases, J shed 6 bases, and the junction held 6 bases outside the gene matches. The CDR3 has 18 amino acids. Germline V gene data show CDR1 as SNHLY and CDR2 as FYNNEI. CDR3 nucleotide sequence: TGTGCCAGCAGTGAAGCGCGGACTAGCGGGAGGGAAATCAATGAGCAGTTCTTC. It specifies CASSEARTSGREINEQFF.

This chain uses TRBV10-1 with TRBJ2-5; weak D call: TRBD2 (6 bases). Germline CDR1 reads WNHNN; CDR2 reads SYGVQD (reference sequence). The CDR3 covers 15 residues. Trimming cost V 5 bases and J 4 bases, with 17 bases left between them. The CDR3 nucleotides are TGCGCCAGCAGTAGGACGGGAGAGAGGGGAGAGACCCAGTACTTC. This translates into CASSRTGERGETQYF.

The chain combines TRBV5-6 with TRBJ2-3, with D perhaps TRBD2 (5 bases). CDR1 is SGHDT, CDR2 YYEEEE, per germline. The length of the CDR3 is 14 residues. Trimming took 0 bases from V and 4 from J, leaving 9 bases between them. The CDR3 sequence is CASSLATSSDTQYF. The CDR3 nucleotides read TGTGCCAGCAGCTTGGCAACTAGTTCAGATACGCAGTATTTT.

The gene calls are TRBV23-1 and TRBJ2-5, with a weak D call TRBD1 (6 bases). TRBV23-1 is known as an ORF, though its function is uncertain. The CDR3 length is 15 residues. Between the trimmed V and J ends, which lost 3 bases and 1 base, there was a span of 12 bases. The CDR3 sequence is CASSHPQGPQETQYF. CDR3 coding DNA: TGCGCCAGCAGTCATCCACAGGGCCCCCAAGAGACCCAGTACTTC.

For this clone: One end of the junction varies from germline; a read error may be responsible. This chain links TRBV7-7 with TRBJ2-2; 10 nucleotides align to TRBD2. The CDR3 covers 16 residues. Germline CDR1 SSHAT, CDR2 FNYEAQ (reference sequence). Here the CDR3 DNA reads TGTGCTAGCAGCCCAGAGCGGGGGGGCAACACCGGGGAGCTGTTTTTT. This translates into CASSPERGGNTGELFF. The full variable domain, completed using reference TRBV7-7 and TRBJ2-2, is GAGVSQSPRYKVTKRGQDVTLRCDPISSHATLYWYQQALGQGPEFLTYFNYEAQPDKSGLPSDRFSAERPEGSISTLTIQRTEQRDSAMYRCASSPERGGNTGELFFGEGSRLTVL.

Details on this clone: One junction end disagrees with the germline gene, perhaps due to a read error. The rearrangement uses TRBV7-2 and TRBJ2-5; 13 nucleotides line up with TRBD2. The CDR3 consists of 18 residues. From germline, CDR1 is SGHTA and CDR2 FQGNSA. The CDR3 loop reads CASSLGQLAGGTGETQYF. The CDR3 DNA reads TGTGCCAGCAGTTTAGGGCAACTAGCGGGGGGGACAGGGGAGACCCAGTACTTC. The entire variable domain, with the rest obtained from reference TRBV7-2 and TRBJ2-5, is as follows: GAGVSQSPSNKVTEKGKDVELRCDPISGHTALYWYRQSLGQGLEFLIYFQGNSAPDKSGLPSDRFSAERTGGSVSTLTIQRTQQEDSAVYLCASSLGQLAGGTGETQYFGPGTRLLVL.

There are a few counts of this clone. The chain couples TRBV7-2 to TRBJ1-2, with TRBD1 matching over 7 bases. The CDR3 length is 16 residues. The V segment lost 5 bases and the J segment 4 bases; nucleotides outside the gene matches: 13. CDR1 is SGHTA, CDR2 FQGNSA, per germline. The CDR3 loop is CASSPLDRSPIYGYTF. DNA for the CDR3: TGTGCCAGCAGCCCATTGGACAGGAGCCCCATCTATGGCTACACCTTC.